A selection of T cell receptor beta chains follows, all from one sample in a study of early T cells in non-severe SARS-CoV-2 infection. MiXCR, run by TCRdb on the 5' RACE reads, gives a single entry per CDR3 protein. Found here are some 57,000 distinct CDR3 sequences, less than 11% of them singletons; the top ten hold 4.5%. Sequenced: whole blood. The receptors were gathered from an adult who was a healthcare worker with PCR-confirmed SARS-CoV-2 infection or an uninfected control (not recorded which). Both conserved end residues are part of each CDR3.

TRBV7-2 | CASSSARLAGGPRRHNEQFF
TRBV5-1 | CASSRVPSAGNTIYF
TRBV5-1 | CASSLSAGNTIYF
TRBV7-9 | CASSSDRPHSGANVLTF
TRBV27 | CASSFRVGSPLHF
TRBV6-6 | CASSYSDYGYTF
TRBV6-2/TRBV6-3 | CASRPLGQGNTEAFF
TRBV7-9 | CASSQLGYEQYF
TRBV7-2 | CASRVKPKFGDTIYF
TRBV28 | CASIREAGNTIYF
TRBV6-1 | CASSERGGNQPQHF
TRBV7-9 | CASSLQRGEDEQFF
TRBV6-4 | CGSGELFF
TRBV7-2 | CASSQGRDTQYF
TRBV29-1 | CSVSDRANYGYTF
TRBV3-1 | CASSPGRWVEQYF
TRBV6-2/TRBV6-3 | CASSPTGGQPQHF
TRBV29-1 | CSVGESYEQYF
TRBV2 | CASSEVEEQFF
TRBV12-3/TRBV12-4 | CASSFTGGPGELFF
TRBV28 | CASSSTIVDGYTF
TRBV20-1 | CSASNGEEFNEQFF
TRBV4-3 | CASSYSNWGSYNSPLHF
TRBV20-1 | CSARAGGYNEQFF
TRBV12-3/TRBV12-4 | CASSKGTSGSTDTQYF
TRBV7-2 | CASSRRTGTQYF
TRBV5-1 | CASSPGQGRTEAFF
TRBV12-3/TRBV12-4 | CASSSPGSGGTGELFF
TRBV11-2 | CASSFASGTSSLNEQFF
TRBV13 | CASSLRGAGYTF
TRBV29-1 | CSVDDRDTEAFF
TRBV5-1 | CASSSLTSGVADTQYF
TRBV7-6 | CASSIPTRFTDTQYF
TRBV10-3 | CAISRTSRETQYF
TRBV4-2 | CASRTSGDTDTQYF
TRBV29-1 | CSVGGRVGGRANEQFF
TRBV12-3/TRBV12-4 | CASSSAGGTHTEAFF
TRBV12-3/TRBV12-4 | CASSRDIASYEQYF
TRBV5-1 | CASSLDGLNTEAFF
TRBV6-2/TRBV6-3 | CASSYSKIFRDGYGYTF
TRBV5-5 | CASSPGPGQTSNTGELFF
TRBV29-1 | CIVEHWGVGTEAFF
TRBV12-3/TRBV12-4 | CASSFSGAGGEQYF
TRBV9 | CASSVEGGTGVETQYF
TRBV28 | CASSLALRGWAQHF
TRBV12-3/TRBV12-4 | CASRYRVGIQYF
TRBV7-2 | CASSLVQNFNEQFF
TRBV13 | CASTTTGYNEQFF
TRBV7-2 | CASSITSGGTDTQYF
TRBV5-1 | CASSPGRIQETQYF
TRBV29-1 | CSARLGGKNIQYF
TRBV4-1 | CASSQLTGTSTDTQYF
TRBV20-1 | CSASRGAGANVLTF
TRBV7-9 | CASSARVTDTQYF
TRBV5-4 | CASSRGASEFTGELFF
TRBV18 | CASSPNDEQYF
TRBV5-1 | CASSLYGGSTDTQYF